This T cell receptor beta chain was found in a study of blood T cells in healthy people across ages. A J-beta primer mix and a sample-barcoded 5' primer were used in a second PCR of about 6 to 12 cycles. In TCRdb, the 5' RACE reads were re-called with MiXCR into one record per CDR3 protein. Counted here are over 1,300,000 distinct CDR3 sequences, approximately 59% occurring once; the ten biggest clones make up 6.7%. V shed 3 bases and J shed 10 bases, with 17 bases lying between them. Germline lookup yields CDR1 SGDLS and CDR2 YYNGEE. This CDR3 is built from 14 residues. The sequenced material came from blood. The chain uses TRBV9 and TRBJ2-1; the D is unclear. This TCR was recovered from a man aged 18 to 35 in good health. This CDR3 is CASSEFGSGWEQFF. The CDR3 bases are TGTGCCAGCAGCGAGTTTGGGTCCGGGTGGGAGCAGTTCTTC.